These 24 T cell receptor beta chains originate from one sample sequenced in a study of T cell responses to AZD1222 COVID-19 vaccine (dated by TCRdb to the early 2020s). This specimen's time point label, per the study, means: baseline before first vaccination. Libraries came from the immunoSEQ multiplex PCR assay. This is the immuneACCESS table as TCRdb keeps it, with only in-frame sequences that have V and J called. A part of the clones is gone; compared with another copy, unresolved V genes explain less than half, and the rest is unexplained. The sample profile shows more than 100,000 clones; about 90% of them were found once. Of the sample, approximately 9.3% falls within the top ten clones. Specimen: peripheral blood, collected on day 0 of AZD1222 vaccination. All receptors come from an adult in good health.

The chain combines TRBV24-1 with TRBJ1-5, with D tentatively TRBD1 (5 bases). This CDR3 region has 15 residues. CDR1 is KGHDR and CDR2 is SFDVKD in the germline V gene. V was shortened by 4 bases and J by 3 bases, with 12 bases between the two germline ends. This CDR3 reads CATSDATAINQPQHF. The CDR3 bases are TGTGCCACCAGTGACGCGACAGCGATCAATCAGCCCCAGCATTTT.

V and J are TRBV6-5 and TRBJ1-1; perhaps TRBD1 as D (6 bases). CDR1 is MNHEY and CDR2 is SVGAGI in the germline V gene. This CDR3 region has 11 residues. Trimming removed 6 bases from V and 11 bases from J, with 13 bases in between. The CDR3 region is CASRSGAGAFF. In DNA form, the CDR3 reads TGTGCCAGCAGGTCGGGGGCTGGGGCTTTCTTT.

This clone was counted a single time. The DNA for the CDR3 is TGTGCCAGTAGTCGCCAGAGGGGCACTGAAGCTTTCTTT. This translates into CASSRQRGTEAFF. V gene TRBV19 combines with J gene TRBJ1-1; D is perhaps TRBD1 (5 bases). The germline V and J ends were trimmed by 5 bases and 4 bases, with 11 bases remaining between them. In germline, CDR1 is LNHDA, CDR2 SQIVND (reference sequence). The CDR3 loop spans 13 amino acids.

This clone was found once. The chain joins TRBV18 to TRBJ1-4; 7 positions agree with TRBD1. The CDR3 spans 13 residues. Germline V lookup: CDR1 KGHSH, CDR2 LQKENI. Germline trimming cut 4 bases from V and 4 bases from J; bases unmatched to any gene: 0. The CDR3 sequence: CASSRDSNEKLFF. CDR3 bases: TGTGCCAGCTCACGGGACAGTAATGAAAAACTGTTTTTT. Full variable domain (outside the CDR3, taken from reference TRBV18 and TRBJ1-4): NAGVMQNPRHLVRRRGQEARLRCSPMKGHSHVYWYRQLPEEGLKFMVYLQKENIIDESGMPKERFSAEFPKEGPSILRIQQVVRGDSAAYFCASSRDSNEKLFFGSGTQLSVL.

The rearrangement uses TRBV28 and TRBJ1-2; a weak D match, TRBD1 (5 bases). The V gene lost 5 bases and the J gene lost 5 bases, with 15 bases spanning the gap. CDR3 length: 14 amino acids. Germline-derived CDR1 and CDR2 are MDHEN and SYDVKM. The CDR3 DNA sequence: TGTGCCAGCAGTCATACAACAGGACTATATGGCTACACCTTC. Translated: CASSHTTGLYGYTF.

The chain employs TRBV28 and TRBJ2-1; TRBD1 aligns across 8 bases. Germline loops: CDR1 MDHEN, CDR2 SYDVKM. The V segment lost 8 bases and the J segment 3 bases; nucleotides outside the gene matches: 9. The CDR3 runs to 15 residues. The CDR3 DNA is TGTGCCAGCGACCCCGGACAGGGCTTCTACAATGAGCAGTTCTTC. Its protein product is CASDPGQGFYNEQFF.

V and J are TRBV7-3 and TRBJ2-2; TRBD1 matches 8 bases. V was pared by 5 bases and J by 4 bases, with 6 bases of the junction left unmatched. Germline CDR1 and CDR2: SGHTA and FQGTGA. The CDR3 extends over 15 amino acids. The CDR3 bases are TGTGCCAGCAGCCCAGGACAGGGAATCACCGGGGAGCTGTTTTTT. Amino acid sequence: CASSPGQGITGELFF.

The V and J genes are TRBV6-5 and TRBJ1-5; TRBD1 aligns across 12 bases. V was clipped by 4 bases and J by 5 bases; unmatched bases: 3. This CDR3 region has 15 residues. Germline V CDR1 and CDR2: MNHEY, SVGAGI. The CDR3 nucleotides are TGTGCCAGCAGTTCCGGGACAGGGGGCTATCAGCCCCAGCATTTT. Its protein is CASSSGTGGYQPQHF.

The V gene is TRBV12-3 or TRBV12-4, the J gene TRBJ1-1, with D perhaps TRBD1 (6 bases). The CDR3 is made up of 13 amino acids. V was trimmed by 6 bases and J by 3 bases, leaving 11 bases between them. DNA of the CDR3: TGTGCCAGCAGGTGGACAGACTACACTGAAGCTTTCTTT. Amino acid sequence: CASRWTDYTEAFF.

The gene calls are TRBV12-5 and TRBJ2-7; D is ambiguous. The CDR3 covers 13 residues. CDR1 is LGHNT and CDR2 is FRNRAP in the germline V gene. Trimming stripped 1 base from V and 4 bases from J, with 8 bases between. CDR3 DNA: TGTGCTAGTGGTTTGGACGGGTTTTACGAGCAGTACTTC. Protein product: CASGLDGFYEQYF.

About this clone: Other DNA sequences of this sample code for an identical CDR3. This rearrangement joins TRBV4-3 to TRBJ2-7; D ambiguous. CDR1 is LGHNA and CDR2 is YSLEER in the germline V gene. The CDR3 has 13 residues. V was clipped by 0 bases and J by 0 bases, with 3 bases between them. DNA for the CDR3: TGCGCCAGCAGCCAAGACATCTCCTACGAGCAGTACTTC. Translated: CASSQDISYEQYF.

The V gene is TRBV11-2, the J gene TRBJ1-2; 7 positions match TRBD1. The CDR3 sequence is 15 residues long. V lost 5 bases to trimming and J lost 8 bases; unmatched junction nucleotides: 14. Germline V lookup: CDR1 SGHAT, CDR2 FQNNGV. CDR3 DNA: TGTGCCAGCAGCCTGACTGCAACAGGGGTTCGGGGCTACACCTTC. This encodes CASSLTATGVRGYTF.

CDR3 nucleotide sequence: TGTGCCAGCGAGTGGGTAGGCCCTAACTATGGCTACACCTTC. It encodes CASEWVGPNYGYTF. The rearrangement uses TRBV28 and TRBJ1-2; D is undetermined. Per germline, CDR1 MDHEN and CDR2 SYDVKM. CDR3 size: 14 residues. Trimming left V 8 bases short and J 0 bases short, with 13 bases between.

This clone was observed a handful of times. This chain links TRBV6-5 with TRBJ1-2, with D possibly matching TRBD1 (5 bases). With 7 bases removed from V and 5 bases from J, the gap between germline ends came to 14 bases. The CDR3 consists of 13 residues. The germline V gene has CDR1 MNHEY and CDR2 SVGAGI. CDR3 coding DNA: TGTGCCAGCATAGCCGGGGGAGGGTATGGCTACACCTTC. It translates to CASIAGGGYGYTF.

The V call is TRBV5-1, the J call TRBJ2-1; unclear D gene. Trimming pared 4 bases from V and 0 bases from J, leaving 8 bases between. CDR3 length: 14 amino acids. Germline-derived CDR1 and CDR2 are SGHRS and YFSETQ. The CDR3 region is CASSGQTSYNEQFF. The CDR3 DNA follows: TGCGCCAGCAGCGGCCAGACCTCCTACAATGAGCAGTTCTTC.

The chain recombines TRBV18 with TRBJ2-1, with 7 positions matching TRBD2. V trimming: 10 bases; J trimming: 8 bases; junction bases outside the gene matches: 8. The length of the CDR3 is 12 residues. The germline V gene has CDR1 KGHSH and CDR2 LQKENI. Here the CDR3 DNA reads TGTGCCACCTCCAGCCGGGGGGATGAGCAGTTCTTC. It translates to CATSSRGDEQFF.

This chain connects TRBV3-1 (or the pseudogene TRBV3-2) to TRBJ2-5; TRBD2 aligns across 11 bases. Looked up from germline, CDR1 is LGHDT and CDR2 is YNNKEL (reference sequence). Germline trimming cut 4 bases from V and 5 bases from J; bases unmatched to any gene: 6. The CDR3 spans 15 residues. CDR3: CASSLGLAGSETQYF. Here the CDR3 DNA reads TGTGCCAGCAGCCTCGGACTAGCGGGCTCTGAGACCCAGTACTTC.

The chain couples TRBV28 to TRBJ1-6; D gene uncertain. V lost 6 bases and J 11 bases, leaving 11 bases between the germline ends. The CDR3 length is 12 residues. The germline gives CDR1 MDHEN, CDR2 SYDVKM. CDR3 region: CASSYPRPPLHF. The CDR3 nucleotides read TGTGCCAGCAGCTACCCGAGGCCACCCCTCCACTTT.

The chain carries TRBV12-5 and TRBJ2-1; maybe TRBD1 (6 bases). V lost 6 bases, J lost 0 bases, and 12 bases lay in between. From germline, CDR1 is LGHNT and CDR2 FRNRAP. The CDR3 has 15 residues. CDR3 DNA: TGTGCTAGTGGCCAGGGACAAAGCTCCTACAATGAGCAGTTCTTC. This translates into CASGQGQSSYNEQFF.

V and J are TRBV6-6 and TRBJ1-1; D unresolved. The ends were cut back, 0 bases at V and 5 bases at J, with 16 bases in the middle. Germline V gene lookup returns CDR1 MNHNY and CDR2 SVGAGI (reference sequence). The CDR3 is made up of 16 amino acids. The CDR3 loop reads CASSYSHVEGLTEAFF. The DNA for the CDR3 is TGTGCCAGCAGTTACTCCCATGTTGAAGGGTTGACTGAAGCTTTCTTT.

This clone occurred a few times. This rearrangement joins TRBV6-2 or TRBV6-3 to TRBJ2-7; 8 nucleotides agree with TRBD1. CDR1 and CDR2 from the germline V gene are MNHEY and SVGEGT. The CDR3 totals 14 residues. J gave up 6 bases and V 5 bases, and 9 bases lay outside the gene matches. This CDR3 reads CASSTRQGFFEQYF. The CDR3 DNA reads as TGTGCCAGCAGTACTCGACAGGGGTTCTTCGAGCAGTACTTC.

This chain uses TRBV7-9 with TRBJ2-1; D is possibly TRBD1 (6 bases). The CDR3 sequence is 15 residues long. CDR1 SEHNR and CDR2 FQNEAQ come from the germline V gene (reference sequence). Trimming cost V 2 bases and J 8 bases, with 16 bases left between them. The CDR3 bases are TGTGCCAGCAGCTTATCTTTTGCAGGGGCACATGAGCAGTTCTTC. Its protein product is CASSLSFAGAHEQFF.

The J gene is TRBJ2-7, the V gene TRBV5-5; 9 positions match TRBD1. The CDR3 is 16 amino acids. The germline V gene encodes CDR1 SGHKS and CDR2 YYEKEE (reference sequence). The V gene end was trimmed by 6 bases and the J gene end by 5 bases; junction bases not matched to a gene: 15. CDR3 nucleotides: TGTGCCAGCAACCTCGAAACAGGGGGCGCGGGCCACGAGCAGTACTTC. Translating it yields CASNLETGGAGHEQYF.

The gene calls are TRBV2 and TRBJ1-1; 9 nucleotides line up with TRBD1. This CDR3 has 14 amino acids. Germline V gene sequence: CDR1 SNHLY, CDR2 FYNNEI. V lost 7 bases and J lost 4; bases outside the gene matches: 7. The CDR3 DNA follows: TGTGCCAGCACCGGACAGGGGTTGGGCACTGAAGCTTTCTTT. Encoded protein: CASTGQGLGTEAFF. The full variable domain, with the rest looked up from reference TRBV2 and TRBJ1-1, is EPEVTQTPSHQVTQMGQEVILRCVPISNHLYFYWYRQILGQKVEFLVSFYNNEISEKSEIFDDQFSVERPDGSNFTLKIRSTKLEDSAMYFCASTGQGLGTEAFFGQGTRLTVV.